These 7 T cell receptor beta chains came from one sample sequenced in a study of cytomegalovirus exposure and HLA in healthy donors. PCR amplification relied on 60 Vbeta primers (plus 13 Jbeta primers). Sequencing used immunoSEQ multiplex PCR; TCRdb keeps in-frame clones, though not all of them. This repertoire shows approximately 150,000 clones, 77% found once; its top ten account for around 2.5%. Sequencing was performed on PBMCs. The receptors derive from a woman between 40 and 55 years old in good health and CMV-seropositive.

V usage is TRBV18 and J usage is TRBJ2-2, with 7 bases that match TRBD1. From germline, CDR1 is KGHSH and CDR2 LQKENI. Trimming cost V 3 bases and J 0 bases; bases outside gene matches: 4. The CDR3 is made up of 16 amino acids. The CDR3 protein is CASSPGQAANTGELFF. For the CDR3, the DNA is TGTGCCAGCTCACCCGGACAGGCCGCGAACACCGGGGAGCTGTTTTTT.

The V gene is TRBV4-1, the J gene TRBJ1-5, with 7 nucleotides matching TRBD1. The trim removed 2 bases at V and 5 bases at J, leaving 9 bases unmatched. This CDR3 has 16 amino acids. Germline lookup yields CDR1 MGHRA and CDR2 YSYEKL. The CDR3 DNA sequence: TGCGCCAGCAGCCAACCTTCGGGACAGAGTTATCAGCCCCAGCATTTT. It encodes CASSQPSGQSYQPQHF.

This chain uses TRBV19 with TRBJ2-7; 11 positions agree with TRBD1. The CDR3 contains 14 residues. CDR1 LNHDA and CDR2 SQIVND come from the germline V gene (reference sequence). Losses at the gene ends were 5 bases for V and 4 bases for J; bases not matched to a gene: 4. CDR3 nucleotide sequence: TGTGCCAGTAGTTCGGGACAGGGGGATTACGAGCAGTACTTC. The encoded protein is CASSSGQGDYEQYF.

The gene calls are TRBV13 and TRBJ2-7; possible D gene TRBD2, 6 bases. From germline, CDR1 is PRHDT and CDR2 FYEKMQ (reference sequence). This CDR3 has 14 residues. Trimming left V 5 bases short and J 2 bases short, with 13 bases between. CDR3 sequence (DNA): TGTGCCAGCAGCCTCGGGAGAGCTACCTACGAGCAGTACTTC. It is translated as CASSLGRATYEQYF.

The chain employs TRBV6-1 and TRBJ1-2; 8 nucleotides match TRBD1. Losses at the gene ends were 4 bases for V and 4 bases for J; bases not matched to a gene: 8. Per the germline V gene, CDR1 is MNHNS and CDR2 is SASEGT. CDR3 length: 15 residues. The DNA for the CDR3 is TGTGCCAGCAGTGGTTTGTCAGGGGGCTCCTATGGCTACACCTTC. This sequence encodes CASSGLSGGSYGYTF.

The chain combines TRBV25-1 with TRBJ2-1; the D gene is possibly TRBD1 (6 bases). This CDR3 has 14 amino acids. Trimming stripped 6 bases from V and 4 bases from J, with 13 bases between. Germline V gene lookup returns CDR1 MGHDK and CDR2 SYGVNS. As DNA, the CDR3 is TGTGCCAGCAGCCCCCGGGACAAATACAATGAGCAGTTCTTC. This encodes CASSPRDKYNEQFF.

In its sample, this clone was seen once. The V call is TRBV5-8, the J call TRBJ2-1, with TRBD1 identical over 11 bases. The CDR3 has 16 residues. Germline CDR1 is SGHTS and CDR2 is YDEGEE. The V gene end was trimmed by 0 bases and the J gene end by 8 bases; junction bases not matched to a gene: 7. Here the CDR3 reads CASSLGTDRGRDEQFF. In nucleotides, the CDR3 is TGTGCCAGCAGCTTGGGGACGGACAGGGGGCGGGATGAGCAGTTCTTC.